The rows below give T cell receptor beta chains drawn from one sample of a study of shared clonotypes between healthy human individuals. Data came from immunoSEQ multiplex PCR; TCRdb stores just in-frame clones and leaves some out. There are under 650,000 clones in the sample; about 95% occur only once, and less than 0.06% lies in the top ten. The specimen was naive CD4+ T cells sorted from blood. The receptors were gathered from a woman aged 30 to 39 in good health. Each CDR3 is given with its conserved first and last residue. Fields, in order: V gene, clone size, J gene, D gene, CDR3 DNA, CDR3 protein. The D gene is left open where the match is weak. Size is stated for part of the rows, as once, few or many counts, or as a class when the clone is expanded.

TRBV27	NA	TRBJ1-2	NA	TGTGCCAGCGGCCCGAACAGCGTCGGCTATGGCTACACCTTC	CASGPNSVGYGYTF
TRBV4-1	NA	TRBJ2-7	NA	TGCGCCAGCAGCCAAGATTGGGCCAGGGAGGAGCAGTACTTC	CASSQDWAREEQYF
TRBV28	NA	TRBJ2-7	NA	TGTGCCAGCAGCAGGTTCAGGGAAGGGTCCTACGAGCAGTACTTC	CASSRFREGSYEQYF
TRBV27	NA	TRBJ2-7	TRBD2	TGTGCCAGCAGCCCCCACCACCGACTAGCGGGGGGAGAGCAGTACTTC	CASSPHHRLAGGEQYF
TRBV18	NA	TRBJ2-7	NA	TGTGCCAGCTCACCACCGAGTTCTCCTAAAGACGAGCAGTACTTC	CASSPPSSPKDEQYF
TRBV6-5	NA	TRBJ2-1	NA	TGTGCCAGCAGTTCCGGCCAGGGTTGGAATGAGCAGTTCTTC	CASSSGQGWNEQFF
TRBV7-4	NA	TRBJ2-6	NA	TGTGCCAGCAGCCACATGGACAGCTCACAAAGTCGGGCCAACGTCCTGACTTTC	CASSHMDSSQSRANVLTF
TRBV27	NA	TRBJ2-7	NA	TGTGCCAGCAGTTCGTTAGCGGATAGCTCCTACGAGCAGTACTTC	CASSSLADSSYEQYF
TRBV29-1	once	TRBJ2-1	TRBD2	TGCAGCGTTGAGACCCTAGCGGAGGCCTACAATGAGCAGTTCTTC	CSVETLAEAYNEQFF
TRBV11-3	NA	TRBJ2-5	NA	TGTGCCAGCAGCCCCCCGGGGGTGGAGACCCAGTACTTC	CASSPPGVETQYF
TRBV6-5	NA	TRBJ2-7	NA	TGTGCCAGCAGTTACACCGGACGGATGGTTGGCTACGAGCAGTACTTC	CASSYTGRMVGYEQYF
TRBV7-8	NA	TRBJ2-5	NA	TGTGCCAGCAGCCGCCGGAGGGGGCGCATGGAGACCCAGTACTTC	CASSRRRGRMETQYF
TRBV7-6	NA	TRBJ2-1	TRBD2	TGTGCCAGCAGCTCCCGGGAGGCAGGCCCCTACAATGAGCAGTTCTTC	CASSSREAGPYNEQFF
TRBV28	few	TRBJ1-2	NA	TGTGCCAGCAGTTCAGGGAATGGCTACACCTTC	CASSSGNGYTF
TRBV2	NA	TRBJ1-6	NA	TGTGCCGGCGCGGGATTAGGTTCACCCCTCCACTTT	CAGAGLGSPLHF
TRBV13	NA	TRBJ2-7	NA	TGTGCCAGCAGCTCACAGGGGGCACATAGCGGGAGGACGTTCTCCGAGCAGTACTTC	CASSSQGAHSGRTFSEQYF
TRBV5-4	NA	TRBJ2-7	NA	TGTGCCAGCAGCTTTGACTCCTACGAGCAGTACTTC	CASSFDSYEQYF
TRBV6-5	NA	TRBJ1-5	NA	TGTGCCAGCAGTCCCCTAGACCGTAGCAATCAGCCCCAGCATTTT	CASSPLDRSNQPQHF
TRBV19	NA	TRBJ1-1	NA	TGTGCCAGCGCGGGGAGGTGGGGCGAAGCTTTCTTT	CASAGRWGEAFF
TRBV6-6	NA	TRBJ1-3	TRBD1	TGTGCCAGCAGATGGGACAGGGACTCTGGAAACACCATATATTTT	CASRWDRDSGNTIYF
TRBV6-6	NA	TRBJ2-3	TRBD1	TGTGCCAGCAGTTTGCCGGGACAGAGCACAGATACGCAGTATTTT	CASSLPGQSTDTQYF
TRBV5-1	NA	TRBJ2-7	TRBD2	TGCGCCAGCAGCTTATTGGCGGGAGGGCCAACCTACGAGCAGTACTTC	CASSLLAGGPTYEQYF
TRBV6-5	once	TRBJ2-3	NA	TGTGCCAGCAGTTACTCCGGGACTCTTCTCACAGATACGCAGTATTTT	CASSYSGTLLTDTQYF
TRBV30	NA	TRBJ2-5	NA	TGTGCCTGGAGTGCCGACTGGGAGCAGTACTTC	CAWSADWEQYF
TRBV5-1	NA	TRBJ1-2	NA	TGCGCCAGCAGCGAACCAGGGATTAACTATGGCTACACCTTC	CASSEPGINYGYTF
TRBV6-1	NA	TRBJ1-5	NA	TGTGCCAGCCTGACAGGAGACTATAGCAATCAGCCCCAGCATTTT	CASLTGDYSNQPQHF